The 2 T cell receptor beta chains below were found in one sample sequenced in a study of CD8 T cells in ankylosing spondylitis. TCRdb passed the 5' RACE reads through MiXCR, listing each CDR3 protein once. The sample comprises 30,000 to 45,000 distinct CDR3 sequences, around an eighth of which are singletons, and around 33% rests with the top ten. The sample taken for sequencing was synovial fluid, either unsorted or a sorted T cell fraction (not recorded which). These receptors were collected from a male donor with ankylosing spondylitis.

This clonotype has a handful of counts. The chain combines TRBV4-2 with TRBJ2-2; D may be TRBD1 or TRBD2 (5 bases each). V was pared by 1 base and J by 6 bases, with 12 bases between. CDR3 size: 15 residues. CDR1 and CDR2 (germline): LGHNA, YNFKEQ. The CDR3 DNA is TGTGCCAGCAGCCAAGGGGTCAGGGACGCCGGGGAGCTGTTTTTT. Protein: CASSQGVRDAGELFF.

The chain couples TRBV6-5 to TRBJ2-7; either TRBD1 or TRBD2 may supply D (5 bases each). The V end lost 3 bases, the J end lost 3 bases, and 9 bases lay between the germline ends. Germline V lookup: CDR1 MNHEY, CDR2 SVGAGI. This CDR3 comprises 13 residues. CDR3 amino acids: CASSYFGGYEQYF. The DNA for the CDR3 is TGTGCCAGCAGTTATTTTGGGGGCTACGAGCAGTACTTC.